This T cell receptor beta chain is from a study of PD-1 blockade in mismatch repair-deficient tumors. TCRdb's table, derived via immunoSEQ multiplex PCR, lists solely in-frame clones and lacks some. This table has some 110,000 clones, about 74% appearing once. Looked up from germline, CDR1 is SGHRS and CDR2 is YFSETQ. V gave up 4 bases and J gave up 5 bases; unmatched junction bases: 5. CDR3 length: 14 residues. A few pembrolizumab responders had their TCRs sequenced. V usage is TRBV5-1 and J usage is TRBJ2-1; 8 bases align to TRBD1. The sequence derives from an adult with mismatch repair-deficient cancer. This specimen was peripheral blood, taken around 60 weeks after starting pembrolizumab. CDR3 sequence (DNA): TGCGCCAGCAGCCCGGGACAGGTCCACAATGAGCAGTTCTTC. It encodes CASSPGQVHNEQFF.